A single sample is the source of the 31 T cell receptor beta chains below, sequenced in a study of molecular identifiers for immune sequencing clone quantification. TCRdb analysed the PCR reads with MiXCR anew, one entry per CDR3 protein. The repertoire has a few hundred thousand distinct CDR3 sequences, roughly 24% of them found once; the top ten carry 0.65% to 0.75%. Sequenced input: naive CD8+ T cells from blood, with Jurkat cell RNA spiked in. Regarding subset: FACS-sorted CD8+CD4-CCR7+CD45RA+ naive T cells. Receptor source: a human donor in good health. Some libraries in this study had Jurkat cell RNA spiked in.

In the case of this clonotype: A read error may explain this, as a much larger clone is one base away. This likely comes from a read error, as the CDR3 has no conserved phenylalanine or tryptophan at its end. This chain links TRBV20-1 with TRBJ2-7; TRBD2 aligns across 9 bases. V lost 1 base, J lost 7 bases, and 2 bases stayed unmatched. The CDR3 sequence is 12 residues long. CDR1 DFQATT and CDR2 SNEGSKA come from the germline V gene (reference sequence). This CDR3 reads CSARGSGREQYL. The CDR3 DNA reads as TGCAGTGCTAGAGGAAGCGGGAGGGAGCAGTACCTC.

This clonotype was counted only a few times. The V call is TRBV24-1, the J call TRBJ2-1, with D uncertain. CDR3 size: 13 residues. Trimming shortened V by 0 bases and J by 8 bases, and 7 bases separated the two germline ends. Germline CDR1 is KGHDR and CDR2 is SFDVKD. The CDR3 here is CATSDLLGHEQFF. The DNA for the CDR3 is TGTGCCACCAGTGATTTGCTAGGCCATGAGCAGTTCTTC.

This clonotype has a handful of counts. The chain carries TRBV3-1 and TRBJ2-3, with D uncertain. This CDR3 is built from 12 residues. V was pared by 0 bases and J by 5 bases, with 3 bases between. CDR1 LGHDT and CDR2 YNNKEL come from the germline V gene (reference sequence). The CDR3 spells CASSQDIDTQYF. Written as DNA, the CDR3 is TGTGCCAGCAGCCAAGACATAGATACGCAGTATTTT.

This clonotype was seen many times. V is TRBV5-1 and J is TRBJ2-7; 10 bases line up with TRBD2. Germline V CDR1 and CDR2: SGHRS, YFSETQ. CDR3 length: 16 residues. V was clipped by 1 base and J by 5 bases; unmatched bases: 9. CDR3 nucleotide sequence: TGCGCCAGCAGCTTGACTCCTAGCGGGAGCCCTCACGAGCAGTACTTC. Amino acids: CASSLTPSGSPHEQYF.

In regard to this clonotype: Germline and junction disagree at one end, which may indicate a read error. J is TRBJ1-6 and V is TRBV7-6; maybe TRBD1 (6 bases). In germline, CDR1 is SGHVS, CDR2 FNYEAQ. The CDR3 is 19 residues long. The CDR3: CAGSPARGEIDSYNSPLHF. CDR3 in DNA: TGTGCCGGCAGCCCCGCTAGGGGGGAAATTGACTCCTATAATTCACCCCTCCACTTT.

Regarding this clonotype: The CDR3 carries no conserved terminal phenylalanine or tryptophan, so it likely arises from a read error. The rearrangement links TRBV29-1 to TRBJ2-7; D may be TRBD2 (5 bases). This CDR3 comprises 12 residues. Germline CDR1 reads SQVTM; CDR2 reads ANQGSEA. The germline V and J ends were trimmed by 4 bases and 6 bases, with 13 bases remaining between them. DNA of the CDR3: TGCAGCGTTGTATCGGAAGGAGGCGAGCAGTACCTC. Its protein is CSVVSEGGEQYL.

There are a few counts of this clonotype. The chain employs TRBV29-1 and TRBJ1-1; TRBD1 matches 7 bases. The V and J ends lost 3 bases and 4 bases, in that order; junction bases with no gene match: 8. This CDR3 spans 14 amino acids. Germline CDR1 SQVTM, CDR2 ANQGSEA. Written as DNA, the CDR3 is TGCAGCGTTGAGGGACAGTATGATATCACTGAAGCTTTCTTT. This encodes CSVEGQYDITEAFF.

For this clonotype: With a much larger clone just one base away, this may be a read error. This sequence joins TRBV5-3 and TRBJ1-1; 7 bases are shared with TRBD1. Being an ORF, TRBV5-3 has a function that is uncertain. This CDR3 is built from 14 residues. CDR3 bases: TGTGCCAGCAGCTTGGAGGGGGCATACATTGAAGCTTTCTTT. Its protein product is CASSLEGAYIEAFF.

This clonotype occurred once. This chain links TRBV5-1 with TRBJ1-1; D ambiguous. From germline, CDR1 is SGHRS and CDR2 YFSETQ. The CDR3 is 15 amino acids. Trimming cost V 4 bases and J 3 bases, with 16 bases left between them. CDR3 in DNA: TGCGCCAGCAGCCCACTCCCAAGGGCGTACACTGAAGCTTTCTTT. Encoded protein: CASSPLPRAYTEAFF.

The CDR3 is CATGGGQAKNIQYF. CDR3 bases: TGTGCCACCGGGGGGGGTCAAGCCAAAAACATTCAGTACTTC. V and J are TRBV11-2 and TRBJ2-4, with 8 nucleotides matching TRBD2. CDR3 length: 14 amino acids. J was trimmed by 0 bases and V by 10 bases; bases with no gene match: 5. Per germline, CDR1 SGHAT and CDR2 FQNNGV.

Many counts were recorded for this clonotype. The rearrangement joins TRBV5-4 to TRBJ2-1, with TRBD2 identical over 10 bases. CDR1 is SGHNT and CDR2 is YYREEE in the germline V gene (reference sequence). J gave up 7 bases and V 4 bases, and 5 bases lay outside the gene matches. The CDR3 contains 14 residues. The CDR3 protein is CASSPGLAPNEQFF. For the CDR3, the DNA is TGTGCCAGCAGCCCGGGACTAGCGCCTAATGAGCAGTTCTTC.

CDR3 sequence (DNA): TGTGCCAGCAGCCCAACACTACAGGGGGCGGACACTGAAGCTTTCTTT. As protein: CASSPTLQGADTEAFF. This chain links TRBV5-5 with TRBJ1-1, with 9 positions matching TRBD1. V shed 4 bases, J shed 3 bases, and the junction held 10 bases outside the gene matches. Germline CDR1 and CDR2: SGHKS and YYEKEE (reference sequence). The CDR3 length is 16 residues.

This clonotype was seen many times. The CDR3 sequence: CASDTGTYTEAFF. CDR3 sequence (DNA): TGTGCCAGCGATACCGGGACGTATACTGAAGCTTTCTTT. V usage is TRBV2 and J usage is TRBJ1-1; TRBD1 is a possible D gene (5 bases). V gave up 8 bases and J gave up 5 bases, with 15 bases separating them. The CDR3 runs 13 residues. Germline CDR1 is SNHLY and CDR2 is FYNNEI.

This clonotype was counted only a few times. The V gene is TRBV6-2 or TRBV6-3, the J gene TRBJ2-6; 7 bases line up with TRBD1. This CDR3 has 18 amino acids. Looked up from germline, CDR1 is MNHEY and CDR2 is SVGEGT. The junction had 5 bases not matched to a gene; V was cut back by 0 bases and J by 0 bases. In DNA form, the CDR3 reads TGTGCCAGCAGTTACTCGATGCCAGGGGGCTCTGGGGCCAACGTCCTGACTTTC. It is translated as CASSYSMPGGSGANVLTF.

Many counts were recorded for this clonotype. The J gene is TRBJ2-3, the V gene TRBV28; D possibly corresponds to TRBD2 (6 bases). V was cut by 10 bases and J by 2 bases, with 19 bases left in between. The length of the CDR3 is 15 residues. Germline V CDR1 and CDR2: MDHEN, SYDVKM. The CDR3 DNA reads TGTGCCACTGGCTTAGCGGAGGATGACACAGATACGCAGTATTTT. Translated, it gives CATGLAEDDTDTQYF.

For the CDR3, the DNA is TGTGCCAGCAGCGGAGACCGGGACCCAATACCGAATGAAAAACTGTTTTTT. This codes for CASSGDRDPIPNEKLFF. The chain employs TRBV11-2 and TRBJ1-4, with D perhaps TRBD1 (5 bases). The ends were cut back, 5 bases at V and 5 bases at J, with 21 bases in the middle. This CDR3 has 17 residues. Germline V gene data show CDR1 as SGHAT and CDR2 as FQNNGV.

Regarding this clonotype: A read error may be the cause here, since a much bigger clone is one base away. Since the CDR3 does not end with the conserved phenylalanine or tryptophan, this likely comes from a read error. This sequence joins TRBV25-1 and TRBJ1-6; D not resolved. Germline V CDR1 and CDR2: MGHDK, SYGVNS. V was clipped by 1 base and J by 9 bases, with 7 bases between them. The CDR3 contains 13 residues. The CDR3 spells CASSESTGSPLHY. For the CDR3, the DNA is TGTGCCAGCAGTGAATCTACCGGTTCACCCCTCCACTAT.

With respect to this clonotype: A clone one base away is much larger, so this may be a read error. This CDR3 fails to terminate in the conserved phenylalanine or tryptophan, so it likely reflects a read error. This rearrangement joins TRBV20-1 to TRBJ2-3, with 9 nucleotides matching TRBD2. The V gene's germline CDR1 is DFQATT and CDR2 SNEGSKA (reference sequence). This CDR3 comprises 13 residues. V lost 3 bases and J lost 7; bases outside the gene matches: 5. The CDR3 DNA reads TGCAGTGCTAGGGCCGGGACTAGCCATACGCAGTATTAT. Translating gives CSARAGTSHTQYY.

This clonotype was counted between two and nine times. The chain combines TRBV6-5 with TRBJ2-7; D is perhaps TRBD2 (6 bases). The CDR3 contains 14 residues. CDR1 MNHEY and CDR2 SVGAGI come from the germline V gene. V lost 6 bases and J lost 4, with 16 bases in between. DNA of the CDR3: TGTGCCAGCAGACTACGTGATAGCGGATACGAGCAGTACTTC. It codes for CASRLRDSGYEQYF.

This clonotype was seen a few times. The gene calls are TRBV19 and TRBJ1-5; tentative D call: TRBD1 (5 bases). This CDR3 has 14 amino acids. The V gene's germline CDR1 is LNHDA and CDR2 SQIVND (reference sequence). V dropped 3 bases and J dropped 3 bases, with 9 bases sitting between them. The CDR3 region has the DNA TGTGCCAGTAGTATTGGGGGGTACAATCAGCCCCAGCATTTT. This sequence encodes CASSIGGYNQPQHF. The full variable domain, its missing parts supplied by reference TRBV19 and TRBJ1-5, is DGGITQSPKYLFRKEGQNVTLSCEQNLNHDAMYWYRQDPGQGLRLIYYSQIVNDFQKGDIAEGYSVSREKKESFPLTVTSAQKNPTAFYLCASSIGGYNQPQHFGDGTRLSIL.

This clonotype occurred many times. This rearrangement joins TRBV27 to TRBJ1-1; D possibly corresponds to TRBD1 (6 bases). Between the trimmed V and J ends, which lost 2 bases and 0 bases, there was a span of 16 bases. The V gene's germline CDR1 is MNHEY and CDR2 SMNVEV (reference sequence). The CDR3 extends over 17 amino acids. This CDR3 is CASSLGDKPLMNTEAFF. CDR3 nucleotides: TGTGCCAGCAGTTTAGGGGACAAACCCTTAATGAACACTGAAGCTTTCTTT.

This clonotype was seen repeatedly, ten times or more. This chain connects TRBV6-2 or TRBV6-3 to TRBJ2-2; 8 positions match TRBD2. The CDR3 spans 15 residues. Germline V gene lookup returns CDR1 MNHEY and CDR2 SVGEGT. After removal of 7 bases from V and 1 base from J, the junction contained 5 bases not matched to a gene. The CDR3 sequence is CASIDSGRNTGELFF. DNA of the CDR3: TGTGCCAGCATTGACAGCGGGAGGAACACCGGGGAGCTGTTTTTT.

This clonotype was recorded many times. The V and J genes are TRBV19 and TRBJ1-5; no clear D gene. The CDR3 is 14 amino acids. Trimming took 0 bases from V and 0 from J, leaving 3 bases between them. Germline V lookup: CDR1 LNHDA, CDR2 SQIVND (reference sequence). CDR3 coding DNA: TGTGCCAGTAGTATAGAGTATAGCAATCAGCCCCAGCATTTT. It specifies CASSIEYSNQPQHF.

The rearrangement joins TRBV7-6 to TRBJ2-2, with a possible D match to TRBD1 (6 bases). Trimming took 6 bases from V and 1 from J, leaving 6 bases between them. CDR3 length: 13 residues. CDR1 SGHVS and CDR2 FNYEAQ come from the germline V gene. The CDR3 sequence is CASRGQNTGELFF. Here the CDR3 DNA reads TGTGCCAGCAGGGGACAGAACACCGGGGAGCTGTTTTTT.

This clonotype was seen a few times. The junction does not match germline at one end; this may be a read error. The V and J genes are TRBV13 and TRBJ1-1, with D unresolved. CDR1 and CDR2 (germline): PRHDT, FYEKMQ (reference sequence). This CDR3 spans 14 amino acids. As DNA, the CDR3 is TGTGCCAGCAACCCCGGAACGCTGAACACTGAAGCTCTCTTT. As protein: CASNPGTLNTEALF.

This chain uses TRBV7-6 with TRBJ2-5; D is possibly TRBD1 (7 bases). V lost 4 bases to trimming and J lost 4 bases, with 13 bases between them. CDR3 size: 14 residues. Germline lookup yields CDR1 SGHVS and CDR2 FNYEAQ. The CDR3 DNA reads as TGTGCCAGCAGCTCCAGGAGGGGGCTAGAGACCCAGTACTTC. This sequence encodes CASSSRRGLETQYF. Combining the CDR3 with reference TRBV7-6 and TRBJ2-5 gives the whole variable domain GAGVSQSPRYKVTKRGQDVALRCDPISGHVSLYWYRQALGQGPEFLTYFNYEAQQDKSGLPNDRFSAERPEGSISTLTIQRTEQRDSAMYRCASSSRRGLETQYFGPGTRLLVL.

This clonotype was seen at least ten times. The chain employs TRBV30 and TRBJ2-1; possible D gene TRBD1, 6 bases. In germline, CDR1 is GTSNPN, CDR2 SVGIG (reference sequence). Trimming took off 1 base at V and 7 bases at J, with 8 bases between the two ends. This CDR3 has 12 amino acids. For the CDR3, the DNA is TGTGCCTGGAGTGAACAGGGTAATGAGCAGTTCTTC. It codes for CAWSEQGNEQFF. Combining the CDR3 with reference TRBV30 and TRBJ2-1 gives the whole variable domain SQTIHQWPATLVQPVGSPLSLECTVEGTSNPNLYWYRQAAGRGLQLLFYSVGIGQISSEVPQNLSASRPQDRQFILSSKKLLLSDSGFYLCAWSEQGNEQFFGPGTRLTVL.

Many counts were recorded for this clonotype. The chain uses TRBV29-1 and TRBJ2-3, with 8 nucleotides matching TRBD2. The CDR3 length is 14 residues. Losses at the gene ends were 8 bases for V and 3 bases for J; bases not matched to a gene: 10. The germline V gene has CDR1 SQVTM and CDR2 ANQGSEA. The CDR3 DNA reads TGCAGCCTCCTTGGGAGCGGGGGAACAGATACGCAGTATTTT. This gives the protein CSLLGSGGTDTQYF.

With respect to this clonotype: A much larger clone differs from this one at a single base, so this may be a read error. J is TRBJ2-5 and V is TRBV7-9; 7 positions match TRBD2. The germline V gene has CDR1 SEHNR and CDR2 FQNEAQ (reference sequence). Germline trimming cut 5 bases from V and 4 bases from J; bases unmatched to any gene: 7. There are 14 residues in the CDR3. The CDR3 reads CASSPGGFLETQYF. CDR3 coding DNA: TGTGCCAGCAGCCCCGGGGGGTTCCTAGAGACCCAGTACTTC.

The rearrangement uses TRBV27 and TRBJ2-7, with a possible D match to TRBD2 (5 bases). V lost 5 bases to trimming and J lost 5 bases, with 13 bases between them. The V gene's germline CDR1 is MNHEY and CDR2 SMNVEV (reference sequence). The CDR3 loop spans 13 amino acids. The CDR3 DNA reads TGTGCCAGCAGTGGCTTCGGACTGGACGAGCAGTACTTC. Its protein is CASSGFGLDEQYF.

A single count supports this clonotype. The chain combines TRBV11-2 with TRBJ2-3, with 8 bases fitting TRBD1. This CDR3 is built from 16 residues. V dropped 5 bases and J dropped 0; count of bases not matched to a gene: 7. The V gene's germline CDR1 is SGHAT and CDR2 FQNNGV. The DNA for the CDR3 is TGTGCCAGCAGCCTTACAGGGGGAACTAGCACAGATACGCAGTATTTT. This sequence encodes CASSLTGGTSTDTQYF.